Described below is a single TCR beta chain sequence and its context. This specimen comes from a study of blood T cell repertoires in COVID-19. Per the authors' pipeline: Amplification of reference gene primers was used by the study to estimate nucleated cell counts. The repertoire was sequenced with immunoSEQ multiplex PCR; TCRdb's copy has only in-frame clones and lacks some. That table gives V, J and clone size, and the DNA gave D and trimming. The data show under 110,000 clones, over 80% seen once. The germline gives CDR1 LNHDA, CDR2 SQIVND (reference sequence). The CDR3 runs to 18 residues. Germline trimming cut 6 bases from V and 2 bases from J; bases unmatched to any gene: 15.

This chain uses TRBV19 with TRBJ2-2; TRBD2 matches 7 bases. The TCR sequence derives from a man aged 50-59 years with active COVID-19. Sequencing was done on a sample of peripheral blood. DNA for the CDR3: TGTGCCAGTAGATCCGCCCGGGCCCGGGAGGAAAACACCGGGGAGCTGTTTTTT. This translates into CASRSARAREENTGELFF.